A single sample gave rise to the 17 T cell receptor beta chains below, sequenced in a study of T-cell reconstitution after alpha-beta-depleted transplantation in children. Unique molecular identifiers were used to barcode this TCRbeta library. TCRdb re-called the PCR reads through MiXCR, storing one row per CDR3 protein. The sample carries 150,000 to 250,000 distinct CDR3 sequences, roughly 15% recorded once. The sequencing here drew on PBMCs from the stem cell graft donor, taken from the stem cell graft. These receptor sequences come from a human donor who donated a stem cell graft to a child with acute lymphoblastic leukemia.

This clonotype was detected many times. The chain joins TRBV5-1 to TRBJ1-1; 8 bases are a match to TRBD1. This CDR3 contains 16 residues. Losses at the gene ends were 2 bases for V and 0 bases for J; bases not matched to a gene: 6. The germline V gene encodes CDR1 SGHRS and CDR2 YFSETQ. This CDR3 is CASSLPRGQVNTEAFF. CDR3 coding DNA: TGCGCCAGCAGCTTACCACGGGGACAGGTGAACACTGAAGCTTTCTTT.

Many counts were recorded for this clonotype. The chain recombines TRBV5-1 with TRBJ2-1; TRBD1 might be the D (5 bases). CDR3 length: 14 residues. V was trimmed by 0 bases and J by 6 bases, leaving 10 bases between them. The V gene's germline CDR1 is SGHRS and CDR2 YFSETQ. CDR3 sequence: CASSLDPGLNEQFF. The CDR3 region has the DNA TGCGCCAGCAGCTTGGATCCAGGGCTCAATGAGCAGTTCTTC.

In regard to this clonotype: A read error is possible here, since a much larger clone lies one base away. The CDR3 nucleotides read TGCGCCAGCGGCTTGGCCAGGGGCCAACAGGGACGTAAGAAGGCTGAAGCTTTCTTT. This translates into CASGLARGQQGRKKAEAFF. The chain uses TRBV5-1 and TRBJ1-1; D is possibly TRBD1 (6 bases). Germline loops: CDR1 SGHRS, CDR2 YFSETQ. CDR3 size: 19 residues.

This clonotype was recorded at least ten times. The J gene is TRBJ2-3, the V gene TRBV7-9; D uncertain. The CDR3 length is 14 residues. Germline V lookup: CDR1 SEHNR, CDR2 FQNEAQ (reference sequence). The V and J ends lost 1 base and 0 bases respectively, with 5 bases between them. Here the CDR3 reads CASSLDGSTDTQYF. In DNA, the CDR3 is TGTGCCAGCAGCTTAGACGGGAGCACAGATACGCAGTATTTT.

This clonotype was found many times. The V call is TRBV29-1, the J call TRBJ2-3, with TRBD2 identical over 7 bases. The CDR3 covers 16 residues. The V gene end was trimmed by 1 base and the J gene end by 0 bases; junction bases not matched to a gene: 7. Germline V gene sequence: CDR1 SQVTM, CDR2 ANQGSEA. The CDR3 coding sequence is TGCAGCGTTGAAGGGGGGACCGGGGGGAGCACAGATACGCAGTATTTT. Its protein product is CSVEGGTGGSTDTQYF.

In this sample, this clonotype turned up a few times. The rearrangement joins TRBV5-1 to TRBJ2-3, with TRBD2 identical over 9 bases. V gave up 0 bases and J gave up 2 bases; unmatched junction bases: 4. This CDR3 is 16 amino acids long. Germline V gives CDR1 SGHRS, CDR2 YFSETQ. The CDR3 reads CASSLGSGGNTDTQYF. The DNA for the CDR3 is TGCGCCAGCAGCTTGGGGAGCGGGGGGAACACAGATACGCAGTATTTT.

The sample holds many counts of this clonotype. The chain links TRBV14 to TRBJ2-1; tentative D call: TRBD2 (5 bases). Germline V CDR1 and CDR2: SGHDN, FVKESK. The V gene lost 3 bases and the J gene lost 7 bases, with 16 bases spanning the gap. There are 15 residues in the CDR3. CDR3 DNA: TGTGCCAGCAGCCAGTTCATCGGGATGGGTAATGAGCAGTTCTTC. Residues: CASSQFIGMGNEQFF.

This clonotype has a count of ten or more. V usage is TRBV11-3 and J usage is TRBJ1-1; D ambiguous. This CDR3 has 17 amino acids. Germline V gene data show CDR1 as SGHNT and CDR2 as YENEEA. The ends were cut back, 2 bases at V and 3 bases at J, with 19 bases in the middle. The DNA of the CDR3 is TGTGCCAGCAGCTTAACGGGTTACTGGTCGAGGGACACTGAAGCTTTCTTT. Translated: CASSLTGYWSRDTEAFF.

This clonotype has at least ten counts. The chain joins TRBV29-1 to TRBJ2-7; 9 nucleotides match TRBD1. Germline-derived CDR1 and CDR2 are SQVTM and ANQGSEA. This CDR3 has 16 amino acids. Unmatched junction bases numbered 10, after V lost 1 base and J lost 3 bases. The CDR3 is CSVEGIPGQGFYEQYF. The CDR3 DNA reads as TGCAGCGTTGAAGGGATACCGGGACAGGGTTTCTACGAGCAGTACTTC.

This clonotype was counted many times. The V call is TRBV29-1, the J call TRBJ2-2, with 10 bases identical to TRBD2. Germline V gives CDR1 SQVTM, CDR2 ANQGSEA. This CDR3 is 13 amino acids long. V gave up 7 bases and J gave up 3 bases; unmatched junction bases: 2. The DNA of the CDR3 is TGCAGCGGTCTAGCGGGAGACACCGGGGAGCTGTTTTTT. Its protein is CSGLAGDTGELFF.

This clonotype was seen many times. Here the CDR3 reads CASSERDRFYGYTF. DNA for the CDR3: TGTGCCAGCAGCGAGAGGGACAGGTTCTATGGCTACACCTTC. This sequence joins TRBV9 and TRBJ1-2; 8 bases agree with TRBD1. CDR3 size: 14 residues. Trimming at V came to 3 bases and at J to 4 bases, leaving 5 bases not matched to a gene. Germline CDR1 SGDLS, CDR2 YYNGEE. The full variable domain, completed using reference TRBV9 and TRBJ1-2, is DSGVTQTPKHLITATGQRVTLRCSPRSGDLSVYWYQQSLDQGLQFLIQYYNGEERAKGNILERFSAQQFPDLHSELNLSSLELGDSALYFCASSERDRFYGYTFGSGTRLTVV.

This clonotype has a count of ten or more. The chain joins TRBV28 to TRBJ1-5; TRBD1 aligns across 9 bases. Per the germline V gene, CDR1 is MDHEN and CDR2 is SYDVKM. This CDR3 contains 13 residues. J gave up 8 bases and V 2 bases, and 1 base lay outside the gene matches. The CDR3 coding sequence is TGTGCCAGCAGTTTAACAGGGGGCAAGCCCCAGCATTTT. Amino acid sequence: CASSLTGGKPQHF.

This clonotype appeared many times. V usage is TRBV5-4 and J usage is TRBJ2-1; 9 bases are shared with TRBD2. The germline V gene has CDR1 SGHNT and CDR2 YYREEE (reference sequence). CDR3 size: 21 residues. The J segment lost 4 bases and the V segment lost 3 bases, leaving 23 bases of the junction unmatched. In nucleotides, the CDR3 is TGTGCCAGCAGCTCCCCGGCGCCAGGGACATTCCCAAGCGGGAGGTACAATGAGCAGTTCTTC. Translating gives CASSSPAPGTFPSGRYNEQFF.

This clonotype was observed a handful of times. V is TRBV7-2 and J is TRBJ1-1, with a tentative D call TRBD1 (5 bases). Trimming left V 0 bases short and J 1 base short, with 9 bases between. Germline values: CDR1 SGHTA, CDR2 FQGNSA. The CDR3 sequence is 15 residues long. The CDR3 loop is CASSLAQGGNTEAFF. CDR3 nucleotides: TGTGCCAGCAGCTTAGCGCAGGGAGGGAACACTGAAGCTTTCTTT.

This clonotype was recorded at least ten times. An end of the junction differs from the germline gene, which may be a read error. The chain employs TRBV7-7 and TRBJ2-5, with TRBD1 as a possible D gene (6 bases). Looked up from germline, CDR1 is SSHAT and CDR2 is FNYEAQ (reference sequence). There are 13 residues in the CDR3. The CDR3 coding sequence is TGTGCTAGCAGCTTGGACAGTCTAGAGACCCAGTACTTC. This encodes CASSLDSLETQYF.

CDR3 loop: CASSQQGGGYTF. CDR3 sequence (DNA): TGCGCCAGCAGTCAACAGGGAGGAGGCTACACCTTC. V gene TRBV23-1 combines with J gene TRBJ1-2; a weak D match, TRBD1 (5 bases). TRBV23-1 is treated as an ORF (open reading frame) with a function not yet certain. Trimming shortened V by 2 bases and J by 8 bases, and 9 bases separated the two germline ends. The CDR3 consists of 12 residues.

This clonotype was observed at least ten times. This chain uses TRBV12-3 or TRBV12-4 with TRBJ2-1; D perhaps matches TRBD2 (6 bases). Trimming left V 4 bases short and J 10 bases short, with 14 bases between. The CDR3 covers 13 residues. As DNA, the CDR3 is TGTGCCAGCAGTTCCCTGCGGAGGGGAGAGCAGTTCTTC. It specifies CASSSLRRGEQFF.